This TCR beta chain was observed in a study of blood T cell repertoires in COVID-19. Per the germline V gene, CDR1 is LNHDA and CDR2 is SQIVND (reference sequence). This CDR3 region has 16 residues. V lost 7 bases and J lost 0; bases outside the gene matches: 7. TCRdb's copy holds only in-frame clones and misses some; the assay was immunoSEQ multiplex PCR. Of fewer than 300,000 clones in the sample, around 90% are singletons; the top ten hold about 1.1%. The receptor was derived from a woman between 25 and 40 years old who had recovered from COVID-19. The chain is built from TRBV19 and TRBJ2-2; 8 bases are a match to TRBD1. The specimen sequenced was PBMCs or T cells enriched from blood (not recorded which). This CDR3 is CASTRTGLPNTGELFF. The CDR3 coding sequence is TGTGCCAGTACCAGGACAGGGCTGCCGAACACCGGGGAGCTGTTTTTT.